The rows below give T cell receptor beta chains drawn from one sample of a study of blood T cell repertoires in COVID-19. Profiling relied on immunoSEQ multiplex PCR, and the TCRdb table lists in-frame clones only, not all of them. The sample records about 280,000 clones, over 75% being singletons. Sample: peripheral blood. The receptors shown here come from a man aged 50 or older with active or convalescent COVID-19. Both conserved end residues are part of each CDR3. Fields, in order: J gene, D gene, CDR3 length, V gene, clone size, CDR3 protein, CDR3 DNA. A D gene is named only where the DNA matches it firmly. Not all rows give a size; the values are once, few, many and, for expanded clones, a class.

>TRBJ2-5|.|13|TRBV5-4|.
CASSLALQETQYF
TGTGCCAGCAGCTTGGCACTTCAAGAGACCCAGTACTTC
>TRBJ1-1|.|11|TRBV29-1|.
CSVEGRLEAFF
TGCAGCGTTGAGGGGCGACTCGAAGCTTTCTTT
>TRBJ1-2|.|18|TRBV7-9|few
CASSPFLDSPYADYGYTF
TGTGCCAGCAGCCCCTTTCTTGACAGTCCTTACGCTGACTATGGCTACACCTTC
>TRBJ2-7|.|15|TRBV5-5|.
CASSAFRTAPHEQYF
TGTGCCAGCAGCGCCTTTCGGACAGCTCCCCACGAGCAGTACTTC
>TRBJ1-1|.|13|TRBV6-5|few
CASKEGLGTEAFF
TGTGCCAGCAAGGAGGGTCTTGGCACTGAAGCTTTCTTT
>TRBJ1-1|TRBD1|14|TRBV2|.
CASRRQGSGTEAFF
TGTGCCAGCAGGAGACAGGGGTCCGGCACTGAAGCTTTCTTT
>TRBJ1-1|TRBD1|13|TRBV7-8|.
CASSPDRGAEAFF
TGTGCCAGCAGCCCCGACAGGGGGGCTGAAGCTTTCTTT
>TRBJ2-3|TRBD1|14|TRBV11-2|.
CASSSGQNTDTQYF
TGTGCCAGCAGCTCGGGACAGAACACAGATACGCAGTATTTT
>TRBJ1-1|.|13|TRBV7-2|.
CASSSPPGTEAFF
TGTGCCAGCAGCTCCCCTCCGGGCACTGAAGCTTTCTTT
>TRBJ1-1|.|13|TRBV28|.
CAVHRSGDTEAFF
TGTGCCGTCCATCGGAGTGGAGACACTGAAGCTTTCTTT